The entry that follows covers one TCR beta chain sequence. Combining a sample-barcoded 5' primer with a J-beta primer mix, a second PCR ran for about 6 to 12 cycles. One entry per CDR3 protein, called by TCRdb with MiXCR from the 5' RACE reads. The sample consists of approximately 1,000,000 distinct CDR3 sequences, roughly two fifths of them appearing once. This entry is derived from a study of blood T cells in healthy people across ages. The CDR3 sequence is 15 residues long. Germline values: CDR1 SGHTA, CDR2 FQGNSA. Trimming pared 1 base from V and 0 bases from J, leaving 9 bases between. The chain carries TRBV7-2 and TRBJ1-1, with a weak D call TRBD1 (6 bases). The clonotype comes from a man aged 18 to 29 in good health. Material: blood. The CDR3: CASSLEDSLNTEAFF. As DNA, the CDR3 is TGTGCCAGCAGCTTAGAGGACAGTTTGAACACTGAAGCTTTCTTT.